Each of the 16 T cell receptor beta chains below was sequenced from the same sample in a study of cytomegalovirus exposure and HLA in healthy donors. The primer mix had 60 Vbeta and 13 Jbeta primers. Clones were read by immunoSEQ multiplex PCR, and TCRdb kept only the in-frame ones, dropping some. The table includes 150,000 to 200,000 clones, roughly 12% detected once. What was sequenced was PBMCs. The receptors shown here come from a man aged 50 or older in good health and CMV-seropositive.

J is TRBJ2-2 and V is TRBV4-3, with 7 bases aligning to TRBD2. In germline, CDR1 is LGHNA, CDR2 YSLEER. The V gene end was trimmed by 2 bases and the J gene end by 0 bases; junction bases not matched to a gene: 15. The CDR3 runs to 20 residues. The CDR3 spells CASSQNGFGGSFANTGELFF. As DNA, the CDR3 is TGCGCCAGCAGCCAAAACGGGTTCGGGGGGTCGTTCGCGAACACCGGGGAGCTGTTTTTT.

The table lists this clone with a few counts. V and J are TRBV11-2 and TRBJ2-7; TRBD1 might be the D (6 bases). The CDR3 totals 16 residues. V was trimmed by 4 bases and J by 9 bases, leaving 25 bases between them. Germline values: CDR1 SGHAT, CDR2 FQNNGV. As DNA, the CDR3 is TGTGCCAGCAGCTCCCGGGACACTGGATTACTACGAGGGCAGTACTTC. Its translation is CASSSRDTGLLRGQYF.

The sample holds a few counts of this clone. The chain is built from TRBV7-2 and TRBJ1-1; tentatively, D is TRBD1 (5 bases). V was pared by 5 bases and J by 3 bases, with 10 bases between. CDR1 is SGHTA and CDR2 is FQGNSA in the germline V gene. The CDR3 is 13 amino acids. CDR3 in DNA: TGTGCCAGCAGCCAAACGACAGACACTGAAGCTTTCTTT. As protein: CASSQTTDTEAFF. Full variable domain (outside the CDR3, taken from reference TRBV7-2 and TRBJ1-1): GAGVSQSPSNKVTEKGKDVELRCDPISGHTALYWYRQSLGQGLEFLIYFQGNSAPDKSGLPSDRFSAERTGGSVSTLTIQRTQQEDSAVYLCASSQTTDTEAFFGQGTRLTVV.

The chain has TRBV28 and TRBJ1-3, with D unclear. V lost 5 bases and J 7 bases, leaving 15 bases between the germline ends. Germline CDR1 is MDHEN and CDR2 is SYDVKM. The CDR3 runs 14 residues. The CDR3 DNA reads TGTGCCAGCAGTGTCCAACGGCCCGGGAACACCATATATTTT. Translated, it gives CASSVQRPGNTIYF.

This clone was observed a handful of times. V gene TRBV5-5 combines with J gene TRBJ2-2; weak D call: TRBD2 (6 bases). The CDR3 covers 15 residues. CDR1 is SGHKS, CDR2 YYEKEE, per germline (reference sequence). The V gene lost 4 bases and the J gene lost 2 bases, with 12 bases spanning the gap. The CDR3 here is CASSPGDLNTGELFF. CDR3 coding DNA: TGTGCCAGCAGCCCCGGGGACTTAAACACCGGGGAGCTGTTTTTT.

In this sample, this clone turned up many times. This same CDR3 is encoded by further DNA sequences in the sample. The genes are TRBV5-5 and TRBJ2-1; D unclear. The CDR3 sequence is 13 residues long. The ends were cut back, 2 bases at V and 4 bases at J, with 7 bases in the middle. From germline, CDR1 is SGHKS and CDR2 YYEKEE (reference sequence). The CDR3 sequence: CASSFTDYNEQFF. Here the CDR3 DNA reads TGTGCCAGCAGCTTCACAGATTACAATGAGCAGTTCTTC.

V and J are TRBV11-2 and TRBJ2-1; D may be TRBD2 (5 bases). Germline lookup yields CDR1 SGHAT and CDR2 FQNNGV. Trimming took off 0 bases at V and 10 bases at J, with 16 bases between the two ends. The CDR3 length is 15 residues. The CDR3 loop reads CASSLERTPFGEQFF. The CDR3 nucleotides are TGTGCCAGCAGCTTAGAAAGGACTCCCTTCGGGGAGCAGTTCTTC.

This clone appeared a few times. The chain recombines TRBV7-9 with TRBJ1-1; D is uncertain. From germline, CDR1 is SEHNR and CDR2 FQNEAQ (reference sequence). The CDR3 is 15 amino acids. Deletions cut 0 bases from V and 1 base from J, with 9 bases between. CDR3 protein: CASSLAQTRNTEAFF. The DNA of the CDR3 is TGTGCCAGCAGCTTAGCCCAGACACGGAACACTGAAGCTTTCTTT.

This chain uses TRBV7-6 with TRBJ2-2; 11 bases line up with TRBD2. V trimming: 2 bases; J trimming: 0 bases; junction bases outside the gene matches: 5. The CDR3 is 18 amino acids. Germline V gene data show CDR1 as SGHVS and CDR2 as FNYEAQ. The CDR3 spells CASSLRVAGGTNTGELFF. CDR3 DNA: TGTGCCAGCAGCTTACGCGTAGCGGGGGGGACGAACACCGGGGAGCTGTTTTTT. The full variable domain, in which reference TRBV7-6 and TRBJ2-2 provide the parts outside the CDR3, is GAGVSQSPRYKVTKRGQDVALRCDPISGHVSLYWYRQALGQGPEFLTYFNYEAQQDKSGLPNDRFSAERPEGSISTLTIQRTEQRDSAMYRCASSLRVAGGTNTGELFFGEGSRLTVL.

This chain links TRBV9 with TRBJ2-5; TRBD2 matches 14 bases. The CDR3 covers 16 residues. The V and J ends lost 3 bases and 4 bases, in that order; junction bases with no gene match: 5. Per germline, CDR1 SGDLS and CDR2 YYNGEE. DNA of the CDR3: TGTGCCAGCAGCGGCCCCGGACTAGCGGGGGGAGAGACCCAGTACTTC. It yields the protein CASSGPGLAGGETQYF.

A few counts support this clone. As DNA, the CDR3 is TGTGCCAGCAGTTACGTGGGTAGCGGGCCCTACGAGCAGTACTTC. Its protein is CASSYVGSGPYEQYF. The V gene is TRBV6-5, the J gene TRBJ2-7, with 7 bases matching TRBD2. The CDR3 length is 15 residues. V lost 2 bases to trimming and J lost 2 bases; unmatched junction nucleotides: 6. Per germline, CDR1 MNHEY and CDR2 SVGAGI.

The V call is TRBV7-8, the J call TRBJ2-7; 8 nucleotides line up with TRBD2. V was clipped by 4 bases and J by 0 bases; unmatched bases: 11. Germline CDR1 is SGHVS and CDR2 is FQNEAQ. The CDR3 contains 17 residues. The CDR3 sequence is CASSSLWSGGISYEQYV. The CDR3, as DNA: TGTGCCAGCAGCTCACTTTGGAGCGGGGGAATCTCCTACGAGCAGTACGTC.

This clone came up a few times. The rearrangement uses TRBV18 and TRBJ2-6; 7 bases map to TRBD1. Germline CDR1 reads KGHSH; CDR2 reads LQKENI. The CDR3 is 17 residues long. With V trimmed by 1 base and J by 1 base, 4 bases remained unmatched. CDR3 in DNA: TGTGCCAGCTCACCACGTCCCAGGGGGTCTGGGGCCAACGTCCTGACTTTC. Translated, it gives CASSPRPRGSGANVLTF. The full variable domain, its missing parts supplied by reference TRBV18 and TRBJ2-6, is NAGVMQNPRHLVRRRGQEARLRCSPMKGHSHVYWYRQLPEEGLKFMVYLQKENIIDESGMPKERFSAEFPKEGPSILRIQQVVRGDSAAYFCASSPRPRGSGANVLTFGAGSRLTVL.

The genes are TRBV19 and TRBJ1-1; TRBD1 aligns across 7 bases. V trimming: 5 bases; J trimming: 4 bases; junction bases outside the gene matches: 10. The length of the CDR3 is 15 residues. Germline assignment: CDR1 LNHDA and CDR2 SQIVND (reference sequence). CDR3 sequence: CASSLRTGRTTEAFF. The CDR3 DNA follows: TGTGCCAGTAGTCTCCGGACAGGAAGAACCACTGAAGCTTTCTTT.

The rearrangement uses TRBV4-3 and TRBJ1-4; D not resolved. With 0 bases removed from V and 7 bases from J, the gap between germline ends came to 12 bases. Germline assignment: CDR1 LGHNA and CDR2 YSLEER. This CDR3 region has 15 residues. CDR3 protein: CASSQEWRSGEKLFF. The CDR3 DNA sequence: TGCGCCAGCAGCCAAGAGTGGAGAAGCGGTGAAAAACTGTTTTTT.

This clone showed up just a few times. The CDR3 DNA is TGTGCCAGCTCACCAAGGCAGGGTGACGAGCAGTACTTC. This codes for CASSPRQGDEQYF. J is TRBJ2-7 and V is TRBV18; a possible D gene is TRBD1 (5 bases). The ends were cut back, 2 bases at V and 5 bases at J, with 10 bases in the middle. Germline CDR1 is KGHSH and CDR2 is LQKENI. The CDR3 runs to 13 residues.